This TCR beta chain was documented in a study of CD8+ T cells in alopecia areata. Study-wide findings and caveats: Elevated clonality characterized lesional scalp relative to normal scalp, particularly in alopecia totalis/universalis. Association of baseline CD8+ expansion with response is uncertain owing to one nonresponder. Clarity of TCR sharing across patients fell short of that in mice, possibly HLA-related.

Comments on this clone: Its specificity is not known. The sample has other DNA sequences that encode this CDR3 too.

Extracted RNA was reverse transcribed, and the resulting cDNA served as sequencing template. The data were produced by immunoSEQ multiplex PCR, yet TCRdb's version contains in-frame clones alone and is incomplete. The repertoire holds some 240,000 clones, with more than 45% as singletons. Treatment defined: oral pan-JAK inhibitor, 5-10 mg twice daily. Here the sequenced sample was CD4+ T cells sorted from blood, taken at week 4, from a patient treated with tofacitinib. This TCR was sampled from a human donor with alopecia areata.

The DNA of the CDR3 is TGTGCCAGCAGCTTACGCACAGATACGCAGTATTTT. As protein: CASSLRTDTQYF. The J gene is TRBJ2-3, the V gene TRBV7-2; D is uncertain. Germline V CDR1 and CDR2: SGHTA, FQGNSA. V gave up 2 bases and J gave up 1 base, with 1 base separating them. The CDR3 runs to 12 residues. The full variable domain, with the rest looked up from reference TRBV7-2 and TRBJ2-3, is GAGVSQSPSNKVTEKGKDVELRCDPISGHTALYWYRQSLGQGLEFLIYFQGNSAPDKSGLPSDRFSAERTGGSVSTLTIQRTQQEDSAVYLCASSLRTDTQYFGPGTRLTVL.